These T cell receptor beta chains were read from a single sample in a study of vaccination and CD4 T cells after COVID-19. TCRdb passed the PCR reads through MiXCR, listing each CDR3 protein once. Among over 15,000 distinct CDR3 sequences, about 44% were seen once, and the ten largest hold 3% to 4%. Their target antigens are unknown. What was sequenced was CD4+ T cells from blood, cultured in vitro. These receptors all stem from a human donor who had recovered from COVID-19. The CDR3 runs from the conserved cysteine through the conserved F or W. The order of the fields is V gene, CDR3 protein.

TRBV30,CAWSADSNQPQHF
TRBV12-3/TRBV12-4,CASSQGGFEQYF
TRBV28,CASSLERGSSYEQYF
TRBV6-1,CASRAPGQGNQPQHF
TRBV6-4,CASSDGYTDTQYF
TRBV27,CASSRLLAGGTIDTQYF
TRBV11-3,CASSLAGRVAAGELFF
TRBV19,CASGSAAGGPQPQHF
TRBV15,CATSRSGTRGSYGQYF
TRBV5-1,CASSLVRSAGGEQFF
TRBV20-1,CSAKRDTNTGELFF
TRBV20-1,CSAEHRGMNTEAFF
TRBV5-4,CASSARDYNSPLHF
TRBV20-1,CRCSALRTDTQYF
TRBV6-5,CASSYRPGGIFYEQYF
TRBV20-1,CSAGISNQPQHF
TRBV20-1,CSASGGRGLDEQYF
TRBV7-2,CASSLDGSPGANVLTF
TRBV20-1,CSARNGLRNSPLHF
TRBV30,CAWSVGTDYGYTF
TRBV20-1,CSARSGTGSGELFF
TRBV20-1,CSASPVERQETQYF
TRBV6-2/TRBV6-3,CASTWGAAGNTIYF
TRBV24-1,CATSDSGTSGSQAQYF
TRBV29-1,CSVAGNENTEAFF
TRBV15,CATSRGGDSYEQYF
TRBV7-9,CASSIGQGSSPLHF
TRBV12-3/TRBV12-4,CASSQFAGELFF
TRBV20-1,CSARVPRTGGHGYTF
TRBV6-1,CASSRGGDYGYTF
TRBV6-2/TRBV6-3,CASSAAYSSGYEQYF
TRBV11-1,CASSLLRDAGGEAFF
TRBV19,CASTDPGGANNEQFF
TRBV24-1,CATNPGQGADTQYF
TRBV5-1,CASSSQLAGGSNEQFF
TRBV20-1,CSARDGQGSSEAFF
TRBV20-1,CSASGSTDTQYF
TRBV12-3/TRBV12-4,CASSFSTNTGELFF
TRBV27,CANSLGDGADTQYF
TRBV11-2,CASSRSGSSFNEQFF
TRBV27,CASSLRGFGETQYF
TRBV7-9,CASSLAAGVSYEQYF
TRBV20-1,CSAIEGTRGGKKTQYF
TRBV5-1,CASSPQGTNTEAFF
TRBV30,CAWSVGGLAGGTDTQYF
TRBV20-1,CSVLEGNEDEQFF
TRBV7-6,CASSLAAGMGNSPLHF
TRBV20-1,CSARPRLRIDQPQHF
TRBV30,CAWSAGLAGETQYF
TRBV30,CAWSVTRNTEAFF
TRBV6-1,CASSGQGARTSGPPYNEQFF
TRBV6-1,CASSEFPLTTRYEQYF
TRBV4-1,CASSQDRPSSGRFYEQYF
TRBV28,CASWDAQGAGELFF
TRBV7-9,CASSLRVGRAFF
TRBV7-8,CASSLANARFTDTQYF
TRBV19,CASQKGGGQPQHF